What follows describes a single TCR beta chain. Germline V gene sequence: CDR1 SQVTM, CDR2 ANQGSEA. This CDR3 is built from 11 residues. Trimming shortened V by 4 bases and J by 0 bases, and 3 bases separated the two germline ends. The patients chosen for sequencing had shown expansion of CD8+CD57+ cells (detected by flow cytometry). Prior therapy had not been administered to any patient at the time of blood sampling. The source of the sample is a study of CD8+CD57+ T cells in acquired aplastic anemia. The template used for profiling TCR beta VDJ and CDR3 was genomic DNA. TCRdb re-derived calls from the reads in MiXCR, one entry per CDR3 protein. This table holds 300,000 or so distinct CDR3 sequences, 56% found once.

The J gene is TRBJ1-1, the V gene TRBV29-1; no reliable D call. This TCR came from a human donor with aplastic anemia. The specimen sequenced was sorted CD4+, CD8+, or CD8+CD57+ T cells (not recorded which) from PBMCs. In nucleotides, the CDR3 is TGCAGCGTTGCCCTGAACACTGAAGCTTTCTTT. This gives the protein CSVALNTEAFF.